The present entry profiles one T cell receptor beta chain with its context. The target antigen is unknown. The sample belongs to a study of human T cells and chemical hapten exposure. Findings of the study overall: With DPC sensitization, TCRs exceeding 1 in 1000 frequency showed no change. As the donors had alopecia, their immune response may differ from healthy people's. Expanded TCRs clustered into significantly more large CDR3 similarity groups than controls, the analysis revealed.

V was pared by 8 bases and J by 3 bases, with 11 bases between. The CDR3 has 12 amino acids. Per germline, CDR1 WSHSY and CDR2 SAAADI. Time point: pre-sensitization, week 0. Treatment meaning: therapeutic diphenylcyclopropenone sensitization with weekly scalp DPC. Authors' methods: Sampled TCR counts reached a median of approximately 100,000 per sample, with values ranging from about 23,224 to 690,600. TCRdb re-called the RACE reads with MiXCR, one entry per CDR3 protein. The V and J calls, along with clone size, are taken from TCRdb and not from the paper's own processing. The table has some 98,000 distinct CDR3 sequences, 9.5% to 14% seen once.

Sequencing was performed on whole blood, taken in connection with sensitization to the hapten diphenylcyclopropenone (DPC). The V gene is TRBV10-2, the J gene TRBJ2-7; D perhaps matches TRBD2 (5 bases). The clonotype comes from a woman aged 55-75 years with alopecia areata. Some clones in this sample may be carry-over from other donors' samples. The CDR3 here is CASGGPSYEQYF. The DNA for the CDR3 is TGCGCCAGCGGCGGGCCAAGCTACGAGCAGTACTTC.